This entry lists 7 T cell receptor beta chains sequenced from one sample in a study of low-dose radiotherapy and immunotherapy resistance in tumors. TRAV- and TRBV-specific primers, spanning alpha and beta chains, primed first-strand cDNA. PCR amplification of the TCRs was performed with Phusion for 20 to 25 PCR cycles, and it relied on a constant-region primer together with a V-primer adapter. TCRdb analysed the reads with MiXCR anew, one entry per CDR3 protein. Here the sample spans 35,000 to 50,000 distinct CDR3 sequences, under 30% being singletons. Indicated time point: after trial treatment. Treatment specified: LDRT plus nivolumab, ipilimumab, low-dose cyclophosphamide and aspirin (RACIN trial). Sequenced here: PBMCs, sampled after low-dose radiotherapy plus immunotherapy. The source of these receptors is a male donor with prostate cancer.

This clonotype has at least ten counts. The gene calls are TRBV27 and TRBJ2-2, with TRBD2 matching 10 bases. The CDR3 extends over 16 amino acids. The junction had 11 bases not matched to a gene; V was cut back by 6 bases and J by 7 bases. Germline V lookup: CDR1 MNHEY, CDR2 SMNVEV (reference sequence). CDR3 in DNA: TGTGCCAGCAGATCTGGGGGTAGCGGGAGGAGCGGGGAGCTGTTTTTT. Translated, it gives CASRSGGSGRSGELFF.

This clonotype was picked up many times. V and J are TRBV3-1 and TRBJ2-7; tentative D call: TRBD1 (6 bases). This CDR3 region has 13 residues. CDR1 and CDR2 (germline): LGHDT, YNNKEL (reference sequence). Between the trimmed V and J ends, which lost 8 bases and 4 bases, there was a span of 15 bases. CDR3 sequence reads: CASSPTGAYEQYF. As DNA, the CDR3 is TGTGCCAGCTCCCCGACAGGAGCATACGAGCAGTACTTC.

This clonotype has a count of ten or more. For the CDR3, the DNA is TGTGCCAGCAGTCAGGACACCGCTGAAGCTTTCTTT. It encodes CASSQDTAEAFF. V is TRBV6-2 or TRBV6-3 and J is TRBJ1-1, with D possibly TRBD1 on 5 matching bases. Germline CDR1 is MNHEY and CDR2 is SVGEGT. Between the trimmed V and J ends, which lost 5 bases and 6 bases, there was a span of 10 bases. The length of the CDR3 is 12 residues.

This chain uses TRBV20-1 with TRBJ2-1, with 14 bases identical to TRBD2. CDR1 and CDR2 from the germline V gene are DFQATT and SNEGSKA (reference sequence). The J segment lost 0 bases and the V segment lost 0 bases, leaving 4 bases of the junction unmatched. The CDR3 runs 18 residues. The CDR3 bases are TGCAGTGCTAGAGAGTGGGGACTAGCGGGAGACTCCTACAATGAGCAGTTCTTC. This encodes CSAREWGLAGDSYNEQFF.

This clonotype was recorded many times. The chain has TRBV19 and TRBJ1-1, with 8 bases identical to TRBD1. The V gene end was trimmed by 3 bases and the J gene end by 4 bases; junction bases not matched to a gene: 7. Germline V gene sequence: CDR1 LNHDA, CDR2 SQIVND (reference sequence). The CDR3 extends over 15 amino acids. The CDR3 nucleotides are TGTGCCAGTAGTATGGACAGGGCTCCCAGCACTGAAGCTTTCTTT. As protein: CASSMDRAPSTEAFF.

This clonotype was detected once. A far larger clone is off by one base, so a read error is likely. V gene TRBV4-1 combines with J gene TRBJ2-5, with D perhaps matching TRBD2 (7 bases). CDR1 is MGHRA, CDR2 YSYEKL, per germline. The CDR3 loop spans 16 amino acids. In DNA, the CDR3 is TGTGCCAGCAGCCAAGCGGGCGGGGGCCTCCAAGAGACCCGGTACTTC. Translating gives CASSQAGGGLQETRYF.

This clonotype was picked up many times. The CDR3 coding sequence is TGTGCCAGCAGTAGAACAGGGAGTGGAGGGCAGCCCCAGCATTTT. Amino acids: CASSRTGSGGQPQHF. The chain has TRBV6-6 and TRBJ1-5, with D tentatively TRBD1 (6 bases). Germline CDR1 is MNHNY and CDR2 is SVGAGI (reference sequence). Trimming shortened V by 5 bases and J by 7 bases, and 18 bases separated the two germline ends. The CDR3 length is 15 residues.